This is a list of T cell receptor beta chains from one sample in a study of blood T cell repertoires in COVID-19. Clones were read by immunoSEQ multiplex PCR, and TCRdb kept only the in-frame ones, dropping some. The table shows 250,000 to 300,000 clones, with roughly nine tenths occurring only once. Sequences were obtained from peripheral blood. These receptors were taken from a woman in her twenties or thirties with COVID-19, enrolled during active disease. Each CDR3 is given with its conserved first and last residue. A D gene is named only where the DNA matches it firmly. Clone size appears in some rows only: once, few, many, or a class for an expanded clone.

cdr3_nt cdr3_aa d_call v_call clone_size j_call
TGTGCCAGCAGCCAAGATCGAAGCGCAGATACGCAGTATTTT CASSQDRSADTQYF NA TRBV14 NA TRBJ2-3
TGCAGTGCGGAGGACAGGCTCGGCTACACCTTC CSAEDRLGYTF TRBD1 TRBV20-1 once TRBJ1-2
TGTGCCAGCAGCTTAGTTCGCTGGACAGCTTTAAACACTGAAGCTTTCTTT CASSLVRWTALNTEAFF NA TRBV7-6 NA TRBJ1-1
TGTGCCAGCAGCTTGTCCAGGGTAGCAAACTATGGCTACACCTTC CASSLSRVANYGYTF NA TRBV11-2 NA TRBJ1-2
TGCGCCAGCAGCCATAAACCGGACAGGGACTCCTATAATTCACCCCTCCACTTT CASSHKPDRDSYNSPLHF TRBD1 TRBV4-1 NA TRBJ1-6
TGCGCCAGCAGCGAAGGGACAGGGTACCGCTACACCTTC CASSEGTGYRYTF TRBD1 TRBV5-1 NA TRBJ1-2
TGCGCCAGCAGCTTGGAGGGGGCGAACACCGGGGAGCTGTTTTTT CASSLEGANTGELFF NA TRBV5-1 few TRBJ2-2
TGTGCCAGCAGCGCAGGACTAGCGGGAGGCGCTAGGGAGCAGTACTTC CASSAGLAGGAREQYF TRBD2 TRBV9 NA TRBJ2-7
TGTGCCAGCAGCTTAGGACAGGGCAGAACATCCTACAATGAGCAGTTCTTC CASSLGQGRTSYNEQFF TRBD1 TRBV7-6 NA TRBJ2-1
TGTGCCAGCAGCCGGCAGGGTTCCACCGGGGAGCTGTTTTTT CASSRQGSTGELFF NA TRBV3-1/TRBV3-2 NA TRBJ2-2
TGTGCCAGCAGTGCCCTCGCCGGGGGATACCGGGGCACTGAAGCTTTCTTT CASSALAGGYRGTEAFF NA TRBV6-1 NA TRBJ1-1
TGTGCCAGCAGCTTAAGGCTAGCGGGAGTGAACTCCTACGAGCAGTACTTC CASSLRLAGVNSYEQYF TRBD2 TRBV7-2 few TRBJ2-7
TGTGCCAGTAGTAGTTGGGGACAGGGGGTTCAGCCCCAGCATTTT CASSSWGQGVQPQHF TRBD1 TRBV19 NA TRBJ1-5
TGTGCCAGTAGTATGGCGGTCAGAAGCAATCAGCCCCAGCATTTT CASSMAVRSNQPQHF NA TRBV19 once TRBJ1-5
TGTGCCAGCAGCCTCCGGACTAGCGGGAGCCGCGAGACCCAGTACTTC CASSLRTSGSRETQYF TRBD2 TRBV3-1/TRBV3-2 NA TRBJ2-5
TGTGCCAGCAGTCCTACTTTTAACACTGAAGCTTTCTTT CASSPTFNTEAFF NA TRBV28 NA TRBJ1-1
TGTGCCAGCTCACCACTCGGAGGGATCTCTGGAAACACCATATATTTT CASSPLGGISGNTIYF NA TRBV18 NA TRBJ1-3
TGTGCCAGCAGCTATACTAGCGGGAGTTACGAGCAGTACTTC CASSYTSGSYEQYF TRBD2 TRBV5-4 NA TRBJ2-7
TGTGCCAGCAGCTCGAACAATCTAGCGGATACGCAGTATTTT CASSSNNLADTQYF NA TRBV7-9 NA TRBJ2-3
TGTGCCAGCTCACCACCACAGAACACTGAAGCTTTCTTT CASSPPQNTEAFF NA TRBV18 NA TRBJ1-1
TGTGCCTGGGGGGTAGCGGGAGAAATAGATACGCAGTATTTT CAWGVAGEIDTQYF TRBD2 TRBV30 many TRBJ2-3
TGCGCCAGCAGCCCGTGGACAGGGGGCTACGAGCAGTACTTC CASSPWTGGYEQYF TRBD1 TRBV5-1 NA TRBJ2-7
TGTGCCAGCCTCGGACAGGGGTCCACAGATACGCAGTATTTT CASLGQGSTDTQYF TRBD1 TRBV2 NA TRBJ2-3
TGTGCCAGCAGTTTAGCAGGGGGAAGCGGCTACACCTTC CASSLAGGSGYTF NA TRBV12-3/TRBV12-4 NA TRBJ1-2
TGTGCCAGCAGTTCGAAGGGAGGACCAGAAGAGACCCAGTACTTC CASSSKGGPEETQYF NA TRBV2 NA TRBJ2-5
TGTGCCATCTCGGAGGATCCTACTTACGAGCAGTACTTC CAISEDPTYEQYF NA TRBV10-3 NA TRBJ2-7
TGTGCCAGTAGTCCAGGGAACACCATATATTTT CASSPGNTIYF NA TRBV19 few TRBJ1-3
TGTGCCAGCAGCAAATGGGACAGGGGGCACACCTTC CASSKWDRGHTF NA TRBV21-1 few TRBJ1-2
TGCGCCAGCAGCCACCCGGGACAGGGAACAAGAAATTCCCTCCACTTT CASSHPGQGTRNSLHF TRBD1 TRBV4-1 NA TRBJ1-6
TGTGCCAGCAGCGTCGGCGGGACTAGCGTCAATGAGCAGTTCTTC CASSVGGTSVNEQFF TRBD2 TRBV9 NA TRBJ2-1
TGTGCCAGCAATGGCAGGGGGTCCATCGGGGAGCTGTTTTTT CASNGRGSIGELFF TRBD1 TRBV2 NA TRBJ2-2
TGCGCCAGCAGCGCCGGACAGGGGATTCCCCAGCAGTTCTTC CASSAGQGIPQQFF TRBD1 TRBV5-1 NA TRBJ2-1
TGCGCCAGCAGGCGCTACTCAGGGGCCGGTAATTCACCCCTCCACTTT CASRRYSGAGNSPLHF NA TRBV5-1 NA TRBJ1-6
TGTGCCAGCAGTGGTACTGTTCAACCCCTCCACTTT CASSGTVQPLHF NA TRBV2 NA TRBJ1-6
TGTGCCAGCAGCTTAAAGGAGGGCTCCTACAATGAGCAGTTCTTC CASSLKEGSYNEQFF NA TRBV5-4 NA TRBJ2-1
TGTGCCAGCAGCTCCGATAGTCTCAACAATCAGCCCCAGCATTTT CASSSDSLNNQPQHF NA TRBV7-2 NA TRBJ1-5
TGTGCCAGCAGTTTTTCGGTCGCTTTGAACGAGCAGTACTTC CASSFSVALNEQYF NA TRBV28 NA TRBJ2-7
TGTGCCAGCTCACTGGGACAGGGTCCTGGCTACGAGCAGTACTTC CASSLGQGPGYEQYF TRBD1 TRBV18 NA TRBJ2-7
TGTGCCAGCAGCCAAGGATCACCAGGGGGCCTCAATCAGCCCCAGCATTTT CASSQGSPGGLNQPQHF TRBD1 TRBV3-1/TRBV3-2 NA TRBJ1-5
TGTGCCAGCAGTTACTCGACTAGCGGGAACACCGGGGAGCTGTTTTTT CASSYSTSGNTGELFF TRBD2 TRBV6-5 NA TRBJ2-2
TGCGCCAGCAGCTTGGTTGCGGGAGAGTACAATGAGCAGTTCTTC CASSLVAGEYNEQFF TRBD2 TRBV5-1 NA TRBJ2-1
TGTGCCAGCAGACCGAGGCAGGGTGAGCAGTTCTTC CASRPRQGEQFF NA TRBV3-1/TRBV3-2 NA TRBJ2-1
TGTGCCAGCAGCATGGGGGGGATCGCTGAAGCTTTCTTT CASSMGGIAEAFF NA TRBV9 NA TRBJ1-1